Below, 20 T cell receptor beta chains from the same sample are listed, as sequenced in a study of blood T cell repertoires in COVID-19. Method: immunoSEQ multiplex PCR; TCRdb's copy keeps in-frame clones and lacks some. The sample shows about 210,000 clones, 65% to 85% of them seen only once. Sequenced: peripheral blood. All receptors derive from a human donor in a cohort sampled during active COVID-19.

The table lists this clone with a few counts. The genes are TRBV7-2 and TRBJ2-5; D gene unclear. The length of the CDR3 is 15 residues. Per germline, CDR1 SGHTA and CDR2 FQGNSA. V lost 1 base, J lost 1 base, and 10 bases lay in between. CDR3 bases: TGTGCCAGCAGCTTAGTACAGCAGCCCCAAGAGACCCAGTACTTC. Translation gives CASSLVQQPQETQYF. The full variable domain, with the rest looked up from reference TRBV7-2 and TRBJ2-5, is GAGVSQSPSNKVTEKGKDVELRCDPISGHTALYWYRQSLGQGLEFLIYFQGNSAPDKSGLPSDRFSAERTGGSVSTLTIQRTQQEDSAVYLCASSLVQQPQETQYFGPGTRLLVL.

This clone occurred once. The J gene is TRBJ2-7, the V gene TRBV6-5; 9 nucleotides line up with TRBD1. The CDR3 has 15 residues. The junction had 3 bases not matched to a gene; V was cut back by 1 base and J by 2 bases. Per germline, CDR1 MNHEY and CDR2 SVGAGI. CDR3 sequence: CASSYLGQGTYEQYF. CDR3 coding DNA: TGTGCCAGCAGTTACTTAGGACAGGGGACCTACGAGCAGTACTTC.

The chain couples TRBV2 to TRBJ2-7; 8 bases map to TRBD1. The CDR3 length is 14 residues. V lost 6 bases and J lost 6; bases outside the gene matches: 10. In germline, CDR1 is SNHLY, CDR2 FYNNEI. This chain's CDR3 is CASRWTGSAGEQYF. The CDR3 DNA sequence: TGTGCCAGCAGGTGGACAGGGAGTGCTGGCGAGCAGTACTTC.

This clone has just one count. This chain joins TRBV11-2 and TRBJ1-6, with a weak D call TRBD1 (5 bases). Trimming left V 1 base short and J 3 bases short, with 16 bases between. This CDR3 has 18 amino acids. The germline V gene has CDR1 SGHAT and CDR2 FQNNGV. CDR3 in DNA: TGTGCCAGCAGCTTAGCCCTAAGCACGGGGGGCTATAATTCACCCCTCCACTTT. Residues: CASSLALSTGGYNSPLHF.

The chain employs TRBV28 and TRBJ1-1; 8 positions agree with TRBD1. Germline V gene lookup returns CDR1 MDHEN and CDR2 SYDVKM. V dropped 6 bases and J dropped 0; count of bases not matched to a gene: 6. This CDR3 has 15 amino acids. The CDR3 is CASSNRGSMNTEAFF. CDR3 sequence (DNA): TGTGCCAGCAGCAACAGGGGGAGCATGAACACTGAAGCTTTCTTT.

This rearrangement joins TRBV7-2 to TRBJ1-4; D is uncertain. CDR3 length: 14 residues. V dropped 0 bases and J dropped 5 bases, with 7 bases sitting between them. CDR1 and CDR2 from the germline V gene are SGHTA and FQGNSA. For the CDR3, the DNA is TGTGCCAGCAGCTTAGCTGTGAGGAATGAAAAACTGTTTTTT. Amino acids: CASSLAVRNEKLFF.

The chain recombines TRBV9 with TRBJ1-1, with D possibly TRBD1 on 5 matching bases. Germline CDR1 SGDLS, CDR2 YYNGEE. Trimming cost V 4 bases and J 0 bases, with 13 bases left between them. The CDR3 consists of 15 residues. The CDR3 bases are TGTGCCAGCAGCCCCCGACAGTACATGAACACTGAAGCTTTCTTT. Its translation is CASSPRQYMNTEAFF.

V usage is TRBV28 and J usage is TRBJ1-6, with D possibly being TRBD1 (6 bases). Trimming cost V 5 bases and J 12 bases, with 20 bases left between them. The V gene's germline CDR1 is MDHEN and CDR2 SYDVKM. CDR3 length: 15 amino acids. The CDR3 sequence: CASSLHRDTLGPLHF. The DNA for the CDR3 is TGTGCCAGCAGTCTCCATCGGGACACCTTAGGACCCCTCCACTTT.

This clone came up a few times. This chain uses TRBV28 with TRBJ1-5; D ambiguous. The CDR3 has 12 amino acids. Deletions cut 5 bases from V and 0 bases from J, with 2 bases between. Germline V CDR1 and CDR2: MDHEN, SYDVKM. CDR3 in amino acids: CASSHSNQPQHF. CDR3 coding DNA: TGTGCCAGCAGTCATAGCAATCAGCCCCAGCATTTT. Based on the CDR3 plus reference TRBV28 and TRBJ1-5, the full variable domain is DVKVTQSSRYLVKRTGEKVFLECVQDMDHENMFWYRQDPGLGLRLIYFSYDVKMKEKGDIPEGYSVSREKKERFSLILESASTNQTSMYLCASSHSNQPQHFGDGTRLSIL.

V is TRBV6-5 and J is TRBJ2-7; TRBD1 agrees at 9 bases. The CDR3 covers 15 residues. Germline V gene lookup returns CDR1 MNHEY and CDR2 SVGAGI. Losses at the gene ends were 4 bases for V and 6 bases for J; bases not matched to a gene: 10. CDR3: CASSFDRDRVGEQYF. The DNA for the CDR3 is TGTGCCAGCAGTTTTGACCGGGACAGGGTGGGCGAGCAGTACTTC.

J is TRBJ1-2 and V is TRBV19, with 8 bases lining up with TRBD1. The germline V gene encodes CDR1 LNHDA and CDR2 SQIVND (reference sequence). The CDR3 loop spans 14 amino acids. V dropped 3 bases and J dropped 5; count of bases not matched to a gene: 5. CDR3: CASSIGQGKYGYTF. The DNA of the CDR3 is TGTGCCAGTAGTATCGGACAGGGAAAATATGGCTACACCTTC.

The gene calls are TRBV7-9 and TRBJ2-2; weak D call: TRBD1 (5 bases). V lost 5 bases to trimming and J lost 1 base, with 11 bases between them. Germline values: CDR1 SEHNR, CDR2 FQNEAQ (reference sequence). This CDR3 has 15 amino acids. The DNA of the CDR3 is TGTGCCAGCAGCCAGACAGACGTGAACACCGGGGAGCTGTTTTTT. This codes for CASSQTDVNTGELFF. The full variable domain, with the rest looked up from reference TRBV7-9 and TRBJ2-2, is DTGVSQNPRHKITKRGQNVTFRCDPISEHNRLYWYRQTLGQGPEFLTYFQNEAQLEKSRLLSDRFSAERPKGSFSTLEIQRTEQGDSAMYLCASSQTDVNTGELFFGEGSRLTVL.

The chain couples TRBV5-4 to TRBJ2-1; 9 nucleotides line up with TRBD2. With V trimmed by 3 bases and J by 4 bases, 8 bases remained unmatched. Germline CDR1 and CDR2: SGHNT and YYREEE (reference sequence). The CDR3 contains 16 residues. The CDR3 nucleotides are TGTGCCAGCAGCTGGGACTTAGCGGGGGCTTACAATGAGCAGTTCTTC. The encoded protein is CASSWDLAGAYNEQFF.

The rearrangement joins TRBV4-2 to TRBJ2-5; 7 bases line up with TRBD1. V was pared by 1 base and J by 4 bases, with 12 bases of the junction left unmatched. Per the germline V gene, CDR1 is LGHNA and CDR2 is YNFKEQ. The CDR3 contains 17 residues. CDR3 loop: CASSQVRGIGTRETQYF. CDR3 nucleotides: TGTGCCAGCAGCCAAGTCAGGGGGATAGGAACGAGAGAGACCCAGTACTTC.

The gene calls are TRBV18 and TRBJ1-1; D may be TRBD1 (6 bases). Germline values: CDR1 KGHSH, CDR2 LQKENI. The V end lost 2 bases, the J end lost 4 bases, and 17 bases lay between the germline ends. The CDR3 is made up of 16 amino acids. CDR3 loop: CASSPWDGQGSTEAFF. In DNA, the CDR3 is TGTGCCAGCTCACCATGGGATGGGCAGGGGAGCACTGAAGCTTTCTTT. Together with reference TRBV18 and TRBJ1-1, the CDR3 gives the full variable domain: NAGVMQNPRHLVRRRGQEARLRCSPMKGHSHVYWYRQLPEEGLKFMVYLQKENIIDESGMPKERFSAEFPKEGPSILRIQQVVRGDSAAYFCASSPWDGQGSTEAFFGQGTRLTVV.

The chain employs TRBV24-1 and TRBJ1-5; TRBD1 agrees at 9 bases. This CDR3 is 19 amino acids long. Germline CDR1 KGHDR, CDR2 SFDVKD. V lost 2 bases to trimming and J lost 2 bases; unmatched junction nucleotides: 12. In nucleotides, the CDR3 is TGTGCCACCAGTGATTATAAAGGGACAGGGTTACGGGGCAATCAGCCCCAGCATTTT. Translating it yields CATSDYKGTGLRGNQPQHF.

This clone has just a few counts. The V and J genes are TRBV3-1 (or the pseudogene TRBV3-2) and TRBJ2-5; 9 nucleotides align to TRBD2. After removal of 0 bases from V and 7 bases from J, the junction contained 6 bases not matched to a gene. The CDR3 contains 15 residues. Germline V gene data show CDR1 as LGHDT and CDR2 as YNNKEL (reference sequence). The CDR3 sequence is CASSQDLGLAVTQYF. DNA of the CDR3: TGTGCCAGCAGCCAAGATCTGGGACTAGCTGTGACCCAGTACTTC.

The sample holds one count of this clone. The CDR3 DNA sequence: TGTGCCAGCAAAGACGGGACTAGCGGTTTCAATGAGCAGTTCTTC. This sequence encodes CASKDGTSGFNEQFF. The chain uses TRBV2 and TRBJ2-1; 11 positions match TRBD2. V was pared by 7 bases and J by 6 bases, with 8 bases of the junction left unmatched. The germline V gene has CDR1 SNHLY and CDR2 FYNNEI. The CDR3 is 15 amino acids.

The chain couples TRBV6-5 to TRBJ1-2; D is possibly TRBD1 (6 bases). Between the trimmed V and J ends, which lost 6 bases and 4 bases, there was a span of 15 bases. The CDR3 covers 14 residues. Germline V gene data show CDR1 as MNHEY and CDR2 as SVGAGI. CDR3 sequence: CASSLNRAVYGYTF. CDR3 coding DNA: TGTGCCAGCAGCCTGAACAGGGCTGTCTATGGCTACACCTTC.

This clone has more than one count but fewer than ten. The chain links TRBV9 to TRBJ1-6; 11 bases match TRBD1. The J segment lost 8 bases and the V segment lost 3 bases, leaving 4 bases of the junction unmatched. CDR3 size: 15 residues. Germline lookup yields CDR1 SGDLS and CDR2 YYNGEE. CDR3 nucleotide sequence: TGTGCCAGCAGCGGGCGGACAGGGGGCGATTCACCCCTCCACTTT. This encodes CASSGRTGGDSPLHF.